The 25 T cell receptor beta chains below were found in one sample sequenced in a study of T cell responses to AZD1222 COVID-19 vaccine. Repertoires were generated with immunoSEQ multiplex PCR, while TCRdb's copy carries only in-frame clones and drops some. This sample has around 120,000 clones, with roughly 87% found just once. The specimen comprised peripheral blood, sampled on day 0 of AZD1222 vaccination. These receptors all stem from an adult in good health.

This chain links TRBV19 with TRBJ2-4, with unresolved D. V lost 1 base and J 10 bases, leaving 17 bases between the germline ends. This CDR3 comprises 15 residues. The germline gives CDR1 LNHDA, CDR2 SQIVND (reference sequence). CDR3 amino acids: CASSIASSSNPIQYF. The CDR3 coding sequence is TGTGCCAGTAGTATAGCGAGCAGTTCTAATCCGATTCAGTACTTC.

The V call is TRBV7-9, the J call TRBJ1-1, with TRBD1 identical over 8 bases. Germline loops: CDR1 SEHNR, CDR2 FQNEAQ (reference sequence). Trimming took 5 bases from V and 3 from J; bases not matched to a gene: 5. The CDR3 length is 14 residues. The CDR3 DNA is TGTGCCAGCAGCCCAGGGGGCGTAGACACTGAAGCTTTCTTT. It encodes CASSPGGVDTEAFF.

This chain joins TRBV6-1 and TRBJ1-2; D is unresolved. Germline V gives CDR1 MNHNS, CDR2 SASEGT. V was clipped by 0 bases and J by 8 bases, with 13 bases between them. There are 14 residues in the CDR3. DNA of the CDR3: TGTGCCAGCAGTGAAGCTGGCGGCCTGGTAGGCTACACCTTC. This codes for CASSEAGGLVGYTF.

The chain links TRBV15 to TRBJ1-4, with TRBD1 matching over 12 bases. Germline CDR1 reads LNHNV; CDR2 reads YYDKDF (reference sequence). The CDR3 is 15 residues long. With 0 bases clipped from V and 10 bases from J, the junction kept 3 bases outside the gene matches. DNA of the CDR3: TGTGCCACCAGCAGAGACGGGACAGGGGGCGGAAAACTGTTTTTT. Its translation: CATSRDGTGGGKLFF.

V is TRBV4-1 and J is TRBJ2-2; TRBD1 matches at 10 bases. The CDR3 has 15 amino acids. CDR1 is MGHRA, CDR2 YSYEKL, per germline. Unmatched junction bases numbered 4, after V lost 1 base and J lost 8 bases. The CDR3 sequence is CASSQGTGGWGELFF. The CDR3 bases are TGCGCCAGCAGCCAAGGGACAGGGGGTTGGGGGGAGCTGTTTTTT.

The V and J genes are TRBV29-1 and TRBJ1-5; no clear D gene. CDR1 SQVTM and CDR2 ANQGSEA come from the germline V gene. V was trimmed by 5 bases and J by 6 bases, leaving 14 bases between them. This CDR3 has 13 residues. CDR3 coding DNA: TGCAGCGTTACGATAGACCGGCGTCAGCCCCAGCATTTT. This codes for CSVTIDRRQPQHF.

V and J are TRBV11-3 and TRBJ2-2, with D perhaps TRBD1 (6 bases). This CDR3 region has 20 residues. Germline CDR1 reads SGHNT; CDR2 reads YENEEA. The V end lost 0 bases, the J end lost 2 bases, and 22 bases lay between the germline ends. The CDR3 spells CASSLDLPLQGRPNTGELFF. CDR3 DNA sequence: TGTGCCAGCAGCTTAGATCTTCCTTTACAGGGTAGGCCCAACACCGGGGAGCTGTTTTTT.

The chain combines TRBV2 with TRBJ2-7, with D unresolved. V was cut by 4 bases and J by 2 bases, with 15 bases left in between. The CDR3 has 15 residues. Germline assignment: CDR1 SNHLY and CDR2 FYNNEI. The CDR3 nucleotides read TGTGCCAGCAGTGCCGGACCTGAAGGCACCTACGAGCAGTACTTC. This translates into CASSAGPEGTYEQYF.

The CDR3 here is CASSFWAGARDTEAFF. CDR3 nucleotide sequence: TGTGCCAGCAGCTTTTGGGCAGGGGCGCGGGACACTGAAGCTTTCTTT. The chain joins TRBV5-6 to TRBJ1-1; D might be TRBD1 (6 bases). The germline V and J ends were trimmed by 2 bases and 3 bases, with 17 bases remaining between them. Germline lookup yields CDR1 SGHDT and CDR2 YYEEEE. The CDR3 spans 16 residues.

The chain combines TRBV7-8 with TRBJ1-2; possible D gene TRBD1, 6 bases. Germline-derived CDR1 and CDR2 are SGHVS and FQNEAQ. This CDR3 has 12 residues. Trimming removed 5 bases from V and 4 bases from J, with 8 bases in between. The CDR3 nucleotides are TGTGCCAGCAGCGAGACAGGCTATGGCTACACCTTC. Residues: CASSETGYGYTF.

The genes are TRBV3-1 (or the pseudogene TRBV3-2) and TRBJ2-7, with D uncertain. The V end lost 5 bases, the J end lost 0 bases, and 5 bases lay between the germline ends. The CDR3 loop spans 12 amino acids. Germline V gives CDR1 LGHDT, CDR2 YNNKEL (reference sequence). CDR3 loop: CASSSSSYEQYF. The CDR3 DNA sequence: TGTGCCAGCAGCTCTAGCTCCTACGAGCAGTACTTC.

This clone has a handful of counts. The CDR3 nucleotides are TGTGCCAGCAGTGAAGCACTCGGGTCGCCTAACTATGGCTACACCTTC. This codes for CASSEALGSPNYGYTF. This rearrangement joins TRBV2 to TRBJ1-2; D is unresolved. The length of the CDR3 is 16 residues. Germline V lookup: CDR1 SNHLY, CDR2 FYNNEI. V shed 0 bases and J shed 0 bases, with 11 bases lying between them.

The J gene is TRBJ1-1, the V gene TRBV6-4; D is unclear. Germline V gene lookup returns CDR1 MRHNA and CDR2 SNTAGT. V lost 1 base and J lost 2, with 2 bases in between. This CDR3 region has 12 residues. In DNA form, the CDR3 reads TGTGCCAGCAGTGACTTAAACACTGAAGCTTTCTTT. Its translation: CASSDLNTEAFF.

The chain couples TRBV27 to TRBJ1-3; no firm D call. Per germline, CDR1 MNHEY and CDR2 SMNVEV (reference sequence). This CDR3 has 14 residues. Trimming cost V 8 bases and J 0 bases, with 11 bases left between them. CDR3 nucleotides: TGTGCCAGCGGGCCCGCGGACTCTGGAAACACCATATATTTT. This translates into CASGPADSGNTIYF.

The chain has TRBV5-5 and TRBJ1-2; 9 nucleotides align to TRBD1. The CDR3 contains 15 residues. The germline V gene has CDR1 SGHKS and CDR2 YYEKEE (reference sequence). The V segment lost 4 bases and the J segment 3 bases; nucleotides outside the gene matches: 7. CDR3 nucleotides: TGTGCCAGCAGCCCTAGGGGGACAGGGCACTATGGCTACACCTTC. This encodes CASSPRGTGHYGYTF.

The genes are TRBV5-1 and TRBJ2-1; unclear D gene. There are 16 residues in the CDR3. V shed 0 bases and J shed 0 bases, with 10 bases lying between them. Germline V gives CDR1 SGHRS, CDR2 YFSETQ. The CDR3, as DNA: TGCGCCAGCAGCTTGGAGAGGTCACGCTCCTACAATGAGCAGTTCTTC. It encodes CASSLERSRSYNEQFF. The full variable domain, with the rest looked up from reference TRBV5-1 and TRBJ2-1, is KAGVTQTPRYLIKTRGQQVTLSCSPISGHRSVSWYQQTPGQGLQFLFEYFSETQRNKGNFPGRFSGRQFSNSRSEMNVSTLELGDSALYLCASSLERSRSYNEQFFGPGTRLTVL.

V gene TRBV5-5 combines with J gene TRBJ1-5, with D possibly being TRBD1 (5 bases). V was pared by 5 bases and J by 8 bases, with 17 bases between. Germline values: CDR1 SGHKS, CDR2 YYEKEE (reference sequence). There are 14 residues in the CDR3. The CDR3 protein is CASSRRGREEPQHF. The CDR3 DNA follows: TGTGCCAGCAGTCGTAGGGGCCGGGAGGAGCCCCAGCATTTT. The whole variable domain, filled in from reference TRBV5-5 and TRBJ1-5, reads DAGVTQSPTHLIKTRGQQVTLRCSPISGHKSVSWYQQVLGQGPQFIFQYYEKEERGRGNFPDRFSARQFPNYSSELNVNALLLGDSALYLCASSRRGREEPQHFGDGTRLSIL.

The chain employs TRBV7-2 and TRBJ1-1; the match to TRBD1 covers 7 bases. This CDR3 comprises 14 residues. CDR1 and CDR2 from the germline V gene are SGHTA and FQGNSA. CDR3 loop: CAVEGGRGNTEAFF. The CDR3 nucleotides read TGTGCTGTTGAAGGGGGCAGGGGGAACACTGAAGCTTTCTTT.

CDR3 nucleotides: TGTGCCAGCAGCTTCGGACTAGCGGCCACAGATACGCAGTATTTT. This translates into CASSFGLAATDTQYF. The rearrangement uses TRBV7-2 and TRBJ2-3, with 10 bases identical to TRBD2. J gave up 2 bases and V 3 bases, and 2 bases lay outside the gene matches. The CDR3 contains 15 residues. Germline CDR1 is SGHTA and CDR2 is FQGNSA.

The V gene is TRBV7-2, the J gene TRBJ2-5; TRBD2 matches at 9 bases. CDR3 length equals 15 residues. The J segment lost 4 bases and the V segment lost 7 bases, leaving 10 bases of the junction unmatched. Germline CDR1 is SGHTA and CDR2 is FQGNSA. DNA for the CDR3: TGTGCCAGCACCCAGGGGCTAGCGGGGTCAGAGACCCAGTACTTC. Translating gives CASTQGLAGSETQYF.

This clone was detected a few times. DNA of the CDR3: TGTGCCAGCCGGGGGCGGTGGGCTCCTTACGAGCAGTACTTC. Translated, it gives CASRGRWAPYEQYF. The chain combines TRBV6-5 with TRBJ2-7; D is perhaps TRBD1 or TRBD2 (6 bases each). Germline lookup yields CDR1 MNHEY and CDR2 SVGAGI. The CDR3 covers 14 residues. Trimming took 8 bases from V and 4 from J, leaving 18 bases between them.

The chain combines TRBV5-4 with TRBJ1-6; no clear D gene. Germline V lookup: CDR1 SGHNT, CDR2 YYREEE (reference sequence). The CDR3 has 16 residues. Deletions cut 0 bases from V and 6 bases from J, with 13 bases between. CDR3 sequence reads: CASSLVSGTFNSPLHF. The CDR3 DNA reads as TGTGCCAGCAGCTTGGTGTCCGGCACTTTTAATTCACCCCTCCACTTT.

The chain recombines TRBV7-6 with TRBJ1-2; 8 nucleotides line up with TRBD1. CDR1 and CDR2 (germline): SGHVS, FNYEAQ. Unmatched junction bases numbered 4, after V lost 6 bases and J lost 4 bases. CDR3 length: 13 amino acids. DNA for the CDR3: TGTGCCAGCAGTCCTGGACAGGGCTATGGCTACACCTTC. Its translation: CASSPGQGYGYTF.

This chain links TRBV2 with TRBJ1-2; D ambiguous. From germline, CDR1 is SNHLY and CDR2 FYNNEI. The CDR3 loop spans 13 amino acids. With 3 bases removed from V and 4 bases from J, the gap between germline ends came to 9 bases. The CDR3 DNA is TGTGCCAGCAGTGAGTCGGGGTTCTATGGCTACACCTTC. This encodes CASSESGFYGYTF.

The chain has TRBV10-1 and TRBJ1-3; D is unresolved. This CDR3 spans 14 amino acids. The germline V gene has CDR1 WNHNN and CDR2 SYGVQD (reference sequence). V lost 2 bases and J 4 bases, leaving 9 bases between the germline ends. The CDR3 DNA is TGCGCCAGCAGTGAGAACCCCAGAGGAAACACCATATATTTT. This codes for CASSENPRGNTIYF.